A selection of T cell receptor beta chains follows, all from one sample in a study of cytomegalovirus exposure and HLA in healthy donors. Generated by immunoSEQ multiplex PCR, the TCRdb table keeps only in-frame clones and is missing some. The sample holds about 130,000 clones, over 65% seen once. Input material: PBMCs. The receptor set was obtained from a man aged 18 to 29 in good health and CMV-seropositive. CDR3s include the opening cysteine and the closing phenylalanine or tryptophan. A D gene is named only where the DNA matches it firmly. Where a row states a size, it is once, few, many or the class of an expanded clone; other rows omit it.

J	size	length	V	D	CDR3	DNA
TRBJ2-1	few	11	TRBV5-6	.	CASRFVDEQFF	TGTGCCAGCAGGTTTGTCGATGAGCAGTTCTTC
TRBJ2-2	.	15	TRBV7-2	.	CASSLASGTTGELFF	TGTGCCAGCAGCTTAGCCTCCGGGACTACCGGGGAGCTGTTTTTT
TRBJ2-7	.	11	TRBV28	.	CASSPSSEQYF	TGTGCCAGCAGCCCGTCCAGCGAGCAGTACTTC
TRBJ1-5	.	16	TRBV19	TRBD1	CASSKISAGGQQPQHF	TGTGCCAGTAGTAAGATATCTGCAGGGGGCCAGCAGCCCCAGCATTTT
TRBJ1-5	few	18	TRBV4-1	.	CASSREPRSANSNQPQHF	TGCGCCAGCAGCCGAGAACCGCGCTCCGCTAATAGCAATCAGCCCCAGCATTTT
TRBJ2-7	.	13	TRBV11-3	.	CASSLVSGYEQYF	TGTGCCAGCAGCTTAGTGTCCGGCTACGAGCAGTACTTC
TRBJ2-1	.	17	TRBV19	.	CASSMIGGASSYNEQFF	TGTGCCAGTAGTATGATTGGCGGGGCTAGCTCCTACAATGAGCAGTTCTTC
TRBJ1-5	.	13	TRBV6-6	TRBD1	CASRLGQNQPQHF	TGTGCCAGCAGACTGGGACAGAATCAGCCCCAGCATTTT
TRBJ2-1	.	16	TRBV5-1	.	CASSLAASVTFQEQFF	TGCGCCAGCAGCTTGGCGGCTAGCGTTACCTTTCAGGAGCAGTTCTTC
TRBJ2-3	.	12	TRBV7-8	.	CASSRGSATQYF	TGTGCCAGCAGCCGAGGCTCTGCTACGCAGTATTTT
TRBJ2-1	.	14	TRBV6-5	.	CASSYSGSGNEQFF	TGTGCCAGCAGTTACTCCGGTTCGGGCAATGAGCAGTTCTTC
TRBJ1-1	.	18	TRBV13	TRBD1	CASSQWTGVIGRDTEAFF	TGTGCCAGCAGCCAATGGACAGGTGTGATCGGAAGGGACACTGAAGCTTTCTTT
TRBJ1-1	.	15	TRBV2	.	CARGRESEINTEAFF	TGTGCCAGGGGGAGAGAGTCAGAAATAAACACTGAAGCTTTCTTT
TRBJ1-5	.	15	TRBV4-1	.	CASSQEDTSWQPQHF	TGCGCCAGCAGCCAAGAAGACACGTCGTGGCAGCCCCAGCATTTT
TRBJ2-7	.	18	TRBV30	.	CAWSGGLETGDGSYEQYF	TGTGCCTGGAGCGGGGGACTTGAAACAGGGGATGGTAGCTACGAGCAGTACTTC
TRBJ2-3	.	15	TRBV19	.	CASSIWGVGPDTQYF	TGTGCCAGTAGTATCTGGGGGGTCGGCCCAGATACGCAGTATTTT
TRBJ1-2	.	13	TRBV6-1	.	CASRKQGRYGYTF	TGTGCCAGCAGGAAACAGGGACGGTATGGCTACACCTTC
TRBJ2-7	once	14	TRBV7-3	TRBD1	CASSPYRGSYEQYF	TGTGCCAGCAGCCCTTACAGGGGGTCGTACGAGCAGTACTTC
TRBJ1-1	.	13	TRBV7-6	.	CASSTPGSTEAFF	TGTGCCAGCAGCACTCCAGGATCCACTGAAGCTTTCTTT
TRBJ2-7	.	13	TRBV5-4	.	CASSPDTSYEQYF	TGTGCCAGCAGCCCCGACACGTCCTACGAGCAGTACTTC
TRBJ1-1	.	14	TRBV2	.	CASRLSGLNTEAFF	TGTGCCAGCAGGCTCAGCGGGTTGAACACTGAAGCTTTCTTT
TRBJ2-5	few	15	TRBV10-2	TRBD2	CATDASGGAQETQYF	TGCGCCACTGACGCTAGCGGGGGGGCCCAAGAGACCCAGTACTTC
TRBJ2-1	.	13	TRBV7-3	.	CASSSDQANEQFF	TGTGCCAGCAGCTCTGACCAGGCAAATGAGCAGTTCTTC
TRBJ2-1	.	15	TRBV7-6	TRBD2	CASSTGLAGGREQFF	TGTGCCAGCAGCACCGGACTAGCGGGGGGGCGCGAGCAGTTCTTC
TRBJ2-3	.	15	TRBV7-8	TRBD2	CASSLAREGRDTQYF	TGTGCCAGCAGCTTAGCCAGGGAGGGCAGAGATACGCAGTATTTT
TRBJ2-7	.	18	TRBV28	TRBD1	CASIPRRSQGDSSYEQYF	TGTGCCAGCATCCCTCGTCGTTCCCAGGGGGACAGTTCCTACGAGCAGTACTTC
TRBJ1-2	.	15	TRBV4-2	TRBD1	CASRDRVNSNYGYTF	TGTGCCAGCCGGGACAGGGTGAATTCTAACTATGGCTACACCTTC
TRBJ2-5	.	15	TRBV11-2	TRBD1	CASSDRDREGLAQYF	TGTGCCAGCAGCGATAGGGACAGGGAGGGTTTGGCCCAGTACTTC